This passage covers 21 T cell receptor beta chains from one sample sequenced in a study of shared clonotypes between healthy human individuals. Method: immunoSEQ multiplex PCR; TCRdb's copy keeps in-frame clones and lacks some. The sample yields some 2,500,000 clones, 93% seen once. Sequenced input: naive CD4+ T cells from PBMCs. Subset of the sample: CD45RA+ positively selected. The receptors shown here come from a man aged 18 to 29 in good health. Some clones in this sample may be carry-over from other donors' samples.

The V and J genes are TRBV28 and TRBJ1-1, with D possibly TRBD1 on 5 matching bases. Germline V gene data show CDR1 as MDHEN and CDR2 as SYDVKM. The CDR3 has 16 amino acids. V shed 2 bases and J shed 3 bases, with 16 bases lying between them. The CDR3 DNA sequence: TGTGCCAGCAGTTTAGATCCCGGCAGGGCCGACACTGAAGCTTTCTTT. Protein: CASSLDPGRADTEAFF. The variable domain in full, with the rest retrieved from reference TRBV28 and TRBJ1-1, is DVKVTQSSRYLVKRTGEKVFLECVQDMDHENMFWYRQDPGLGLRLIYFSYDVKMKEKGDIPEGYSVSREKKERFSLILESASTNQTSMYLCASSLDPGRADTEAFFGQGTRLTVV.

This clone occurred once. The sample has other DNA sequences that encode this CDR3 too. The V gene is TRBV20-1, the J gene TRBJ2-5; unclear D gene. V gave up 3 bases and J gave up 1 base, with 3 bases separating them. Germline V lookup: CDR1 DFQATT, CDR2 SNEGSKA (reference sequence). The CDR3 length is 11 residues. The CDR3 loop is CSASSQETQYF. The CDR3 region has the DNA TGCAGTGCTAGCAGCCAAGAGACCCAGTACTTC.

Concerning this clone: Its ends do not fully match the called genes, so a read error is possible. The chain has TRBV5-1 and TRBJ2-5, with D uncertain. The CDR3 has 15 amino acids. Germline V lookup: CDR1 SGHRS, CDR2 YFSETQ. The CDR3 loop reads CASSPPMGYQETQYF. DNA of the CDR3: TGCGCCAGCAGCCCCCCTATGGGTTACCAGGAGACCCAGTACTTC.

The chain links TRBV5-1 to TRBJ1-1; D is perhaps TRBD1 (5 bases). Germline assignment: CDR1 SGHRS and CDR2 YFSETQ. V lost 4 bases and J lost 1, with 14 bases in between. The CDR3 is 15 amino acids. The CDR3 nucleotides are TGCGCCAGCAGCCCTGACGGACACCCGAACACTGAAGCTTTCTTT. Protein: CASSPDGHPNTEAFF. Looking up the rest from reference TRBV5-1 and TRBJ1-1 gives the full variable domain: KAGVTQTPRYLIKTRGQQVTLSCSPISGHRSVSWYQQTPGQGLQFLFEYFSETQRNKGNFPGRFSGRQFSNSRSEMNVSTLELGDSALYLCASSPDGHPNTEAFFGQGTRLTVV.

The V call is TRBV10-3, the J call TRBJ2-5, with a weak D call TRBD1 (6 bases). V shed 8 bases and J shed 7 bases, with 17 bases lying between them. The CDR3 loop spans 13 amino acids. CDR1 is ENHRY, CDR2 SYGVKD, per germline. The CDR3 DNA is TGTGCCATCCAAAAACAGGGTGACGGGACCCAGTACTTC. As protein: CAIQKQGDGTQYF.

CDR3 residues: CASSLEPPGANVLTF. The DNA of the CDR3 is TGCGCCAGCAGCTTGGAACCCCCTGGGGCCAACGTCCTGACTTTC. J is TRBJ2-6 and V is TRBV5-1; no reliable D call. CDR3 length: 15 residues. V shed 0 bases and J shed 2 bases, with 6 bases lying between them. In germline, CDR1 is SGHRS, CDR2 YFSETQ.

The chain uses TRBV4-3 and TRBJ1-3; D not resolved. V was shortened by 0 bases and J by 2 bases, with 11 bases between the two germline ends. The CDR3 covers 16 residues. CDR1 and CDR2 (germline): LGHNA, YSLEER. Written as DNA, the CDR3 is TGCGCCAGCAGCCAAGAACTGGGGTTGGCTGGAAACACCATATATTTT. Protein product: CASSQELGLAGNTIYF.

CDR3: CASMVDRLNTGELFF. In nucleotides, the CDR3 is TGTGCCAGCATGGTGGACAGGTTGAACACCGGGGAGCTGTTTTTT. The chain has TRBV28 and TRBJ2-2; 7 bases agree with TRBD1. CDR3 size: 15 residues. Germline CDR1 MDHEN, CDR2 SYDVKM. The V segment lost 7 bases and the J segment 1 base; nucleotides outside the gene matches: 6.

This CDR3 is CASSLARVGQGLKEQFF. The DNA of the CDR3 is TGTGCCAGCAGCTTAGCCAGGGTCGGGCAGGGGCTTAAGGAGCAGTTCTTC. The chain joins TRBV7-9 to TRBJ2-1; maybe TRBD1 (6 bases). The V end lost 0 bases, the J end lost 10 bases, and 22 bases lay between the germline ends. The CDR3 runs 17 residues. Germline values: CDR1 SEHNR, CDR2 FQNEAQ (reference sequence).

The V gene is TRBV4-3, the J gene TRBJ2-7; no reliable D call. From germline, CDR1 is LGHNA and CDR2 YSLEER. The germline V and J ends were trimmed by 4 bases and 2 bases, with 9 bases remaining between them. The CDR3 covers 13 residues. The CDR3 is CASSLDKPYEQYF. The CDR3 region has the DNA TGCGCCAGCAGCCTCGACAAGCCCTACGAGCAGTACTTC.

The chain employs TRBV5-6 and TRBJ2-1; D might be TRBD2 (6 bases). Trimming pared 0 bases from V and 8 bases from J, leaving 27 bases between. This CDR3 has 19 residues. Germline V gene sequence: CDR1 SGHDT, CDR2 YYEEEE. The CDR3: CASSLAPGGSLSRAHEQFF. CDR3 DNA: TGTGCCAGCAGCTTGGCCCCCGGGGGAAGCCTCTCCCGCGCCCATGAGCAGTTCTTC.

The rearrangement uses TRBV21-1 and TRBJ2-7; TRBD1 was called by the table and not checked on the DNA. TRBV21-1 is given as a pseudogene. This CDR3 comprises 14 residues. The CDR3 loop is CASRKSPSSYEQYF. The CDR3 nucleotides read TGTGCCAGCAGAAAAAGTCCCAGCTCCTACGAGCAGTACTTC.

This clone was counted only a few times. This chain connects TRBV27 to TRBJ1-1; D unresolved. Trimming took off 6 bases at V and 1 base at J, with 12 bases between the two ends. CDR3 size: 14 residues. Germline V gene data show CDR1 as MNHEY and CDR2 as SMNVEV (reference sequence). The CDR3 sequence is CASRPGSQNTEAFF. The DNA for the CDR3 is TGTGCCAGCAGGCCGGGGTCACAGAACACTGAAGCTTTCTTT.

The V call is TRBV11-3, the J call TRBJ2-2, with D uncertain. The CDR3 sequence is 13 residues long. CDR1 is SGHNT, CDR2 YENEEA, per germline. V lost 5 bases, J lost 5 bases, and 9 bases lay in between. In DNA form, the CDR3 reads TGTGCCAGCAGCCTAACAACGACCGGGGAGCTGTTTTTT. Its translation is CASSLTTTGELFF.

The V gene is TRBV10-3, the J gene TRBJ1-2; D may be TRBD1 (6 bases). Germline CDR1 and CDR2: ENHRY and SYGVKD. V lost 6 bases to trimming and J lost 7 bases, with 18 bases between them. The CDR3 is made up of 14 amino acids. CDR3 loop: CAIRSGQNLSGYTF. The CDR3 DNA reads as TGTGCCATCAGGTCAGGACAGAATCTGTCTGGCTACACCTTC.

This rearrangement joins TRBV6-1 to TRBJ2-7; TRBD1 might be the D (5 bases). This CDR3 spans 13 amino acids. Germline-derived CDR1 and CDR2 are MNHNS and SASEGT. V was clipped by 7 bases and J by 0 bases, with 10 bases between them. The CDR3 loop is CASTPGHSYEQYF. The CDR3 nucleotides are TGTGCCAGCACCCCAGGACACTCCTACGAGCAGTACTTC.

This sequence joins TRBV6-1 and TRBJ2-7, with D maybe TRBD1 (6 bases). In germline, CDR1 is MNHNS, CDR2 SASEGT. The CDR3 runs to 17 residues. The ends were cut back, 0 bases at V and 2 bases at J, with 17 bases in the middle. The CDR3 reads CASSEAGASTLTYEQYF. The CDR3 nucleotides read TGTGCCAGCAGTGAAGCGGGGGCCAGCACCCTGACCTACGAGCAGTACTTC.

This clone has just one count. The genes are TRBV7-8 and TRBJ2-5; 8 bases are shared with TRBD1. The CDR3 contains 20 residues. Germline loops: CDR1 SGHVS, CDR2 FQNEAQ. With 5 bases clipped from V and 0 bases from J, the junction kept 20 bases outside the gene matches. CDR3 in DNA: TGTGCCAGCAGCCCAGGGGGTTGGACAGGGTTTGGTCTGTACCAAGAGACCCAGTACTTC. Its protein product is CASSPGGWTGFGLYQETQYF.

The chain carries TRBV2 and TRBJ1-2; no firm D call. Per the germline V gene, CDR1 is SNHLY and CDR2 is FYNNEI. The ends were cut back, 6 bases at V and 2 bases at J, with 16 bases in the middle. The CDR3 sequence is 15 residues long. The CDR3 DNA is TGTGCCAGCAGAAGGAGTCGGGCTCCCAACTATGGCTACACCTTC. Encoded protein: CASRRSRAPNYGYTF.

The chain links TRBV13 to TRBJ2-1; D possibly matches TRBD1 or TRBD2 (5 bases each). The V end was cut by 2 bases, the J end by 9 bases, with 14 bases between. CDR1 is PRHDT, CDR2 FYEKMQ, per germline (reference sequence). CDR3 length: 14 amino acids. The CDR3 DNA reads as TGTGCCAGCAGCTTACTACCGGCTGGGGGTGAGCAGTTCTTC. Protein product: CASSLLPAGGEQFF.

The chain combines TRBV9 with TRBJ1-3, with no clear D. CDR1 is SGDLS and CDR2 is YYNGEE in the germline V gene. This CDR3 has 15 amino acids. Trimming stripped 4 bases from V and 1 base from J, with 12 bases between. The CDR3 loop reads CASSPSGTSGNTIYF. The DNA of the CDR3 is TGTGCCAGCAGCCCTTCAGGCACATCTGGAAACACCATATATTTT.